Listed below are T cell receptor beta chains from one sample, sequenced in a study of blood T cells in healthy people across ages. TCRdb recomputed calls from the 5' RACE reads with MiXCR, one row per CDR3 protein. The sample gives 1.5 million to 2 million distinct CDR3 sequences, 28% of which show up once; 7.7% is in the top ten. What was sequenced was blood. The receptor source for this set is a young woman in good health. CDR3s include the opening cysteine and the closing phenylalanine or tryptophan. Fields, in order: V gene, clone size, D gene, J gene, CDR3 protein, CDR3 DNA. D genes are given only for firm matches. Clone size appears in some rows only: once, few, many, or a class for an expanded clone.

V gene: TRBV5-5
clone size: .
D gene: .
J gene: TRBJ2-5
CDR3 protein: CASSLGGGRTQETQYF
CDR3 DNA: TGTGCCAGCAGCTTGGGGGGGGGCAGGACTCAAGAGACCCAGTACTTC

V gene: TRBV5-4
clone size: .
D gene: TRBD2
J gene: TRBJ2-1
CDR3 protein: CASSFGTSGSYEQFF
CDR3 DNA: TGTGCCAGCAGCTTCGGGACTAGCGGGAGCTATGAGCAGTTCTTC

V gene: TRBV19
clone size: .
D gene: .
J gene: TRBJ1-5
CDR3 protein: CASSRTDGQPQHF
CDR3 DNA: TGTGCCAGTAGTCGGACGGATGGCCAGCCCCAGCATTTT

V gene: TRBV2
clone size: few
D gene: .
J gene: TRBJ2-1
CDR3 protein: CASKGEPTLNNEQFF
CDR3 DNA: TGTGCCAGCAAGGGAGAACCGACCCTCAACAATGAGCAGTTCTTC

V gene: TRBV7-2
clone size: .
D gene: TRBD1
J gene: TRBJ1-4
CDR3 protein: CASSKGDSENEKLFF
CDR3 DNA: TGTGCCAGCAGCAAGGGGGACAGCGAAAATGAAAAACTGTTTTTT

V gene: TRBV20-1
clone size: few
D gene: TRBD1
J gene: TRBJ2-7
CDR3 protein: CSASLDRVLYF
CDR3 DNA: TGCAGTGCTAGTCTGGACAGGGTGTTGTACTTC

V gene: TRBV12-3/TRBV12-4
clone size: .
D gene: .
J gene: TRBJ1-1
CDR3 protein: CASSRLGVMNTEAFF
CDR3 DNA: TGTGCCAGCAGCCGCCTCGGGGTCATGAACACTGAAGCTTTCTTT

V gene: TRBV25-1
clone size: few
D gene: TRBD1
J gene: TRBJ2-4
CDR3 protein: CASSEGQGAYIQYF
CDR3 DNA: TGTGCCAGCAGTGAAGGACAGGGGGCGTACATTCAGTACTTC

V gene: TRBV4-3
clone size: once
D gene: TRBD2
J gene: TRBJ2-7
CDR3 protein: CASSRDRLAGDEQYF
CDR3 DNA: TGCGCCAGCAGCCGAGATCGACTAGCGGGAGACGAGCAGTACTTC

V gene: TRBV19
clone size: .
D gene: TRBD2
J gene: TRBJ2-1
CDR3 protein: CASRRTGTRSYNEQFF
CDR3 DNA: TGTGCCAGTAGAAGAACCGGGACTAGATCCTACAATGAGCAGTTCTTC

V gene: TRBV5-1
clone size: few
D gene: .
J gene: TRBJ1-2
CDR3 protein: CASSLGGDPTYGYTF
CDR3 DNA: TGCGCCAGCAGCTTGGGTGGGGACCCGACTTATGGCTACACCTTC

V gene: TRBV4-1
clone size: many
D gene: TRBD1
J gene: TRBJ2-7
CDR3 protein: CASSQAGQSYEQYF
CDR3 DNA: TGCGCCAGCAGCCAAGCGGGACAGTCCTACGAGCAGTACTTC

V gene: TRBV9
clone size: few
D gene: .
J gene: TRBJ2-1
CDR3 protein: CASSAPTVFRGELDEQFF
CDR3 DNA: TGTGCCAGCAGCGCCCCGACAGTATTCCGAGGGGAACTCGATGAGCAGTTCTTC

V gene: TRBV25-1
clone size: .
D gene: .
J gene: TRBJ1-4
CDR3 protein: CASSEADGEKLFF
CDR3 DNA: TGTGCCAGCAGTGAAGCCGACGGTGAAAAACTGTTTTTT

V gene: TRBV25-1
clone size: few
D gene: .
J gene: TRBJ1-5
CDR3 protein: CASSEYGGSNQPQHF
CDR3 DNA: TGTGCCAGCAGTGAATATGGAGGGAGCAATCAGCCCCAGCATTTT

V gene: TRBV7-6
clone size: many
D gene: TRBD2
J gene: TRBJ2-1
CDR3 protein: CASSVYSGSANEQFF
CDR3 DNA: TGTGCCAGCAGCGTCTATAGCGGGAGTGCGAATGAGCAGTTCTTC

V gene: TRBV7-9
clone size: .
D gene: .
J gene: TRBJ1-4
CDR3 protein: CASSGGSRGHTTNEKLFF
CDR3 DNA: TGTGCCAGCAGCGGCGGCAGCAGGGGCCATACAACTAATGAAAAACTGTTTTTT

V gene: TRBV6-2/TRBV6-3
clone size: .
D gene: TRBD1
J gene: TRBJ1-5
CDR3 protein: CASRQPGQGNQSQHF
CDR3 DNA: TGTGCCAGCAGACAACCGGGACAGGGGAATCAGTCCCAGCATTTT

V gene: TRBV2
clone size: .
D gene: TRBD2
J gene: TRBJ2-1
CDR3 protein: CASSKRGLSSYNEQFF
CDR3 DNA: TGTGCCAGCAGTAAGCGGGGCCTTTCCTCCTACAATGAGCAGTTCTTC

V gene: TRBV24-1
clone size: few
D gene: TRBD1
J gene: TRBJ1-5
CDR3 protein: CAGRTGEYQPQHF
CDR3 DNA: TGTGCCGGGCGGACAGGGGAATATCAGCCCCAGCATTTT

V gene: TRBV7-2
clone size: many
D gene: TRBD1
J gene: TRBJ2-3
CDR3 protein: CASRHRGSTDTQYF
CDR3 DNA: TGTGCCAGCAGGCACAGGGGATCCACAGATACGCAGTATTTT

V gene: TRBV10-3
clone size: .
D gene: .
J gene: TRBJ1-1
CDR3 protein: CAITGLLNTEAFF
CDR3 DNA: TGTGCCATCACCGGACTCCTGAACACTGAAGCTTTCTTT

V gene: TRBV20-1
clone size: few
D gene: .
J gene: TRBJ2-1
CDR3 protein: CSARGSSISDEQFF
CDR3 DNA: TGCAGTGCTAGAGGTTCTAGCATCTCCGATGAGCAGTTCTTC

V gene: TRBV6-4
clone size: few
D gene: .
J gene: TRBJ2-1
CDR3 protein: CARSYGADHNEQFF
CDR3 DNA: TGTGCCCGCTCATACGGGGCGGATCACAATGAGCAGTTCTTC

V gene: TRBV2
clone size: .
D gene: .
J gene: TRBJ2-5
CDR3 protein: CASAGGSGFSYEKYF
CDR3 DNA: TGTGCCAGCGCCGGAGGGTCTGGATTCTCCTACGAGAAGTACTTC

V gene: TRBV7-9
clone size: .
D gene: .
J gene: TRBJ2-1
CDR3 protein: CASSSVSNEQFF
CDR3 DNA: TGTGCCAGCAGCTCCGTAAGTAATGAGCAGTTCTTC

V gene: TRBV20-1
clone size: few
D gene: .
J gene: TRBJ2-7
CDR3 protein: CSARDQGSGSYEQYF
CDR3 DNA: TGCAGTGCTAGAGATCAGGGGTCGGGCTCCTACGAGCAGTACTTC

V gene: TRBV28
clone size: .
D gene: .
J gene: TRBJ1-4
CDR3 protein: CASSLVGAATNEKLFF
CDR3 DNA: TGTGCCAGCAGTTTAGTGGGCGCGGCAACTAATGAAAAACTGTTTTTT

V gene: TRBV5-1
clone size: few
D gene: TRBD1
J gene: TRBJ2-1
CDR3 protein: CASSFTQGGAGNEQFF
CDR3 DNA: TGCGCCAGCAGCTTTACTCAAGGGGGCGCGGGCAATGAGCAGTTCTTC

V gene: TRBV29-1
clone size: many
D gene: .
J gene: TRBJ2-3
CDR3 protein: CSVEVWSSTDTQYF
CDR3 DNA: TGCAGCGTTGAAGTCTGGTCTAGCACAGATACGCAGTATTTT

V gene: TRBV5-1
clone size: few
D gene: TRBD2
J gene: TRBJ2-7
CDR3 protein: CASSLVAGGPKVEQYF
CDR3 DNA: TGCGCCAGCAGCTTGGTTGCGGGAGGTCCCAAAGTCGAGCAGTACTTC

V gene: TRBV4-1
clone size: many
D gene: TRBD2
J gene: TRBJ2-7
CDR3 protein: CASSQWPVRLAAYEQYF
CDR3 DNA: TGCGCCAGCAGCCAATGGCCGGTACGACTAGCGGCCTACGAGCAGTACTTC

V gene: TRBV20-1
clone size: .
D gene: TRBD1
J gene: TRBJ1-1
CDR3 protein: CSALRQGRPEAFF
CDR3 DNA: TGCAGTGCTTTAAGACAGGGTAGGCCTGAAGCTTTCTTT

V gene: TRBV7-3
clone size: .
D gene: TRBD1
J gene: TRBJ2-5
CDR3 protein: CASSTTGAPQETQYF
CDR3 DNA: TGTGCCAGCAGCACGACAGGGGCCCCGCAAGAGACCCAGTACTTC

V gene: TRBV7-2
clone size: few
D gene: .
J gene: TRBJ2-1
CDR3 protein: CASSREWPYNEQFF
CDR3 DNA: TGTGCCAGCAGCCGAGAGTGGCCCTACAATGAGCAGTTCTTC

V gene: TRBV7-9
clone size: .
D gene: TRBD2
J gene: TRBJ2-5
CDR3 protein: CASSPDTSGSLDEQYF
CDR3 DNA: TGTGCCAGCAGCCCCGATACTAGCGGGAGTCTGGATGAGCAGTACTTC

V gene: TRBV6-6
clone size: few
D gene: .
J gene: TRBJ2-6
CDR3 protein: CASNYGDSGANVLTF
CDR3 DNA: TGTGCCAGCAACTACGGAGACTCTGGGGCCAACGTCCTGACTTTC

V gene: TRBV28
clone size: .
D gene: .
J gene: TRBJ2-2
CDR3 protein: CASSFPRTRDTISNTGELFF
CDR3 DNA: TGTGCCAGCAGTTTTCCCCGAACCCGGGACACGATTTCTAACACCGGGGAGCTGTTTTTT

V gene: TRBV27
clone size: .
D gene: .
J gene: TRBJ2-1
CDR3 protein: CASSLAEAQANEQFF
CDR3 DNA: TGTGCCAGCAGTTTAGCGGAAGCGCAAGCAAATGAGCAGTTCTTC

V gene: TRBV18
clone size: .
D gene: .
J gene: TRBJ1-2
CDR3 protein: CASSPPTGNRDYGYTF
CDR3 DNA: TGTGCCAGCTCACCTCCAACAGGGAATAGGGACTATGGCTACACCTTC

V gene: TRBV5-1
clone size: .
D gene: .
J gene: TRBJ1-5
CDR3 protein: CASSLEQGVDQPQHF
CDR3 DNA: TGCGCCAGCAGCTTGGAACAGGGAGTCGATCAGCCCCAGCATTTT

V gene: TRBV20-1
clone size: .
D gene: TRBD2
J gene: TRBJ2-1
CDR3 protein: CSARSPGLASNEQFF
CDR3 DNA: TGCAGTGCTAGATCACCGGGACTAGCTAGTAATGAGCAGTTCTTC

V gene: TRBV5-1
clone size: few
D gene: TRBD1
J gene: TRBJ2-5
CDR3 protein: CASSRGQGPETQYF
CDR3 DNA: TGCGCCAGCAGCAGGGGACAGGGCCCGGAGACCCAGTACTTC

V gene: TRBV20-1
clone size: .
D gene: TRBD2
J gene: TRBJ2-3
CDR3 protein: CSARPTSGRITDTQYF
CDR3 DNA: TGCAGTGCCCGACCAACTAGCGGGAGGATCACAGATACGCAGTATTTT

V gene: TRBV24-1
clone size: few
D gene: TRBD2
J gene: TRBJ2-3
CDR3 protein: CATSDPTSGGHTDTQYF
CDR3 DNA: TGTGCCACCAGTGATCCCACTAGCGGGGGACACACAGATACGCAGTATTTT

V gene: TRBV5-1
clone size: .
D gene: .
J gene: TRBJ2-3
CDR3 protein: CASSLPGTPSTDTQYF
CDR3 DNA: TGCGCCAGCAGCTTGCCCGGGACTCCGAGCACGGATACGCAGTATTTT

V gene: TRBV6-5
clone size: .
D gene: TRBD1
J gene: TRBJ2-7
CDR3 protein: CASSRGQDHEQYF
CDR3 DNA: TGTGCCAGCAGCCGGGGACAGGATCACGAGCAGTACTTC

V gene: TRBV21-1
clone size: .
D gene: .
J gene: TRBJ1-4
CDR3 protein: CASSKVKTGLGGKLFF
CDR3 DNA: TGTGCCAGCAGCAAAGTAAAGACAGGCTTAGGAGGAAAGCTGTTTTTT

V gene: TRBV10-3
clone size: few
D gene: .
J gene: TRBJ2-1
CDR3 protein: CAISEGGAGNEQFF
CDR3 DNA: TGTGCCATCAGTGAGGGAGGGGCGGGGAATGAGCAGTTCTTC

V gene: TRBV2
clone size: few
D gene: .
J gene: TRBJ2-6
CDR3 protein: CASSEGVGAAGANVLTF
CDR3 DNA: TGTGCCAGCAGTGAAGGTGTGGGGGCGGCTGGGGCCAACGTCCTGACTTTC

V gene: TRBV5-1
clone size: .
D gene: .
J gene: TRBJ2-7
CDR3 protein: CASSEGGVLSSYEQYF
CDR3 DNA: TGCGCCAGCAGCGAAGGGGGGGTCCTCAGCTCCTACGAGCAGTACTTC

V gene: TRBV11-1
clone size: .
D gene: TRBD1
J gene: TRBJ2-3
CDR3 protein: CASSQEGGQGARRYF
CDR3 DNA: TGCGCCAGCAGCCAAGAAGGGGGACAGGGGGCGCGACGGTATTTT

V gene: TRBV10-3
clone size: many
D gene: .
J gene: TRBJ2-7
CDR3 protein: CAIGGGRAYEQYF
CDR3 DNA: TGTGCCATCGGAGGGGGCAGGGCTTACGAGCAGTACTTC

V gene: TRBV6-1
clone size: few
D gene: .
J gene: TRBJ2-1
CDR3 protein: CASSEVWGASDEQFF
CDR3 DNA: TGTGCCAGCAGTGAAGTTTGGGGGGCGAGTGATGAGCAGTTCTTC